This record covers a single T cell receptor beta chain. Antigen: not known. The repertoire was sequenced with immunoSEQ multiplex PCR; TCRdb's copy has only in-frame clones and lacks some. The repertoire holds millions of clones, 90% to 95% seen once, with 0.1% to 0.15% in the top ten. The sample comes from a study of shared clonotypes between healthy human individuals. About the research overall: The cohort had a couple of women and three men, ages 18 to 49.

Points from the study as a whole: There were few donors, and this limited the genetic and exposure-history diversity represented.

All donors qualified as healthy HIV-negative adults and had experienced no recent acute infections or vaccinations. Every one of the donors was a Caucasian adult that lived in Nashville, Tennessee. Looked up from germline, CDR1 is MGHDK and CDR2 is SYGVNS. The germline V and J ends were trimmed by 1 base and 4 bases, with 11 bases remaining between them. This CDR3 spans 14 amino acids. The sample taken for sequencing was naive CD4+ T cells sorted from blood. Subset in this sample: CD45RA+ positively selected. This receptor was taken from a man aged 18 to 30 in good health. This chain joins TRBV25-1 and TRBJ2-7; D is uncertain. CDR3 bases: TGTGCCAGCAGTGAATCTCCTAGTTTGTACGAGCAGTACTTC. It codes for CASSESPSLYEQYF.